This T cell receptor (beta chain) came from a study of blood T cell repertoires in COVID-19. In the original processing: The assay estimated nucleated cells by amplifying reference gene primers. Profiling relied on immunoSEQ multiplex PCR, and the TCRdb table lists in-frame clones only, not all of them. Clonal size and the V and J genes are those of that table, whereas D and trimming came from the DNA. The repertoire consists of under 400,000 clones, with around 87% occurring once and the leading ten covering over 9.5%. CDR1 MGHRA and CDR2 YSYEKL come from the germline V gene. J gave up 4 bases and V 2 bases, and 15 bases lay outside the gene matches. CDR3 size: 18 residues.

This TCR derives from a woman between 25 and 40 years old with COVID-19, enrolled during active disease. J is TRBJ2-5 and V is TRBV4-1, with 8 nucleotides matching TRBD2. The sample was peripheral blood. The CDR3 bases are TGCGCCAGCAGCCAAAAAATCCCGGGAGGGGTCGGAGGAGAGACCCAGTACTTC. Its protein is CASSQKIPGGVGGETQYF.